Included here is one T cell receptor (beta chain) sequence, with context. The sample belongs to a study of control samples from healthy donors and cancer patients. The method was immunoSEQ multiplex PCR; TCRdb's version includes in-frame clones alone and lacks a portion of them. The sample comprises some 150,000 clones, about 89% of which are singletons, and 4.9% rests with the top ten. V was pared by 3 bases and J by 5 bases, with 16 bases between. The germline V gene has CDR1 LNHDA and CDR2 SQIVND (reference sequence). The CDR3 totals 16 residues. The chain carries TRBV19 and TRBJ1-4; D is unresolved. The sample consisted of blood. The receptor's source is a man aged 25-45 years in good health. The CDR3 DNA sequence: TGTGCCAGTAGTATCTTGGACCGGCAAGGAAATGAAAAACTGTTTTTT. The encoded protein is CASSILDRQGNEKLFF.